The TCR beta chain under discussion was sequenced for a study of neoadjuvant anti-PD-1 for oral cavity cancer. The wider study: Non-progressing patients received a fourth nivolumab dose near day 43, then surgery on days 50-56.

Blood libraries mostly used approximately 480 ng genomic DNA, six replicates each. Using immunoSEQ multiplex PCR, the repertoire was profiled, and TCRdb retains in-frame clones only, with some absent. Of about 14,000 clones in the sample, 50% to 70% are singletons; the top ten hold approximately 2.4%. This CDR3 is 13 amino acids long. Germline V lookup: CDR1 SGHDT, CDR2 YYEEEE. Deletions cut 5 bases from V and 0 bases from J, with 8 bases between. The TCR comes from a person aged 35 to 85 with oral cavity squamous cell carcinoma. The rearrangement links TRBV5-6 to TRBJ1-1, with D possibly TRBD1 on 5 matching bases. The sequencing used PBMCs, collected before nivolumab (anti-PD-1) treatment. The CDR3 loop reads CASRGRMNTEAFF. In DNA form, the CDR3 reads TGTGCCAGCAGGGGACGTATGAACACTGAAGCTTTCTTT.